This entry lists 3 T cell receptor delta chains sequenced from one sample in a study of gamma-delta chains in newborns, infants, children. TCRdb redid clone calling on the reads using CATT. This sample yields roughly 15,000 delta-chain clones, of which roughly 7.3% are seen a single time; about 22% belongs to the top ten. The material sequenced was blood. These receptors originate from a child who was a newborn, infant or young child, either healthy, febrile or measles-vaccinated (not recorded which).

This clone appeared a few times. The protein given by TCRdb reflects a much larger clone and differs at residue 11 from this DNA's translation, likely from a read error; the protein shown is the DNA's translation. J is TRDJ3 and V is TRDV2, with 8 positions matching TRDD3. CDR3 length: 16 amino acids. From germline, CDR1 is GEAIGNYY and CDR2 EKD. The CDR3: CACDTWGIWDIRQMFF. CDR3 DNA: TGTGCCTGTGACACCTGGGGGATTTGGGACATCCGACAGATGTTTTTC.

This clone was detected a few times. Given a much more abundant clone one base away, this may be a read error. Additional DNA sequences in this sample encode the identical CDR3. This chain uses TRDV2 with TRDJ3; TRDD3 agrees at 9 bases. Germline V gene lookup returns CDR1 GEAIGNYY and CDR2 EKD. V was clipped by 0 bases and J by 2 bases; unmatched bases: 1. This CDR3 has 17 residues. CDR3 sequence: CACDTGGYTWDTRQMFF. CDR3 bases: TGTGCCTGTGACACCGGGGGATACACCTGGGACACCCGACAGATGTTTTTC.

A note on this clone: TCRdb records a much larger clone's protein for this DNA, with a difference at residue 8 that likely arises from a read error; the protein given is the translation of the DNA. The CDR3 reads CACDILGMGSTDKLIF. CDR3 DNA sequence: TGTGCCTGTGACATACTGGGGATGGGGAGTACCGATAAACTCATCTTT. The chain is built from TRDV2 and TRDJ1, with 7 bases fitting TRDD3. The germline gives CDR1 GEAIGNYY, CDR2 EKD. This CDR3 has 16 amino acids. The junction had 10 bases not matched to a gene; V was cut back by 2 bases and J by 2 bases.